A selection of T cell receptor beta chains follows, all from one sample in a study of blood T cell repertoires in COVID-19. The assay was immunoSEQ multiplex PCR, and TCRdb's table has in-frame clones only and misses some. The sample has some 67,000 clones; around 88% are singletons. Input material: peripheral blood. Source of these receptors: a woman at least 80 years old with acute or convalescent COVID-19. The CDR3 runs from the conserved cysteine through the conserved F or W. D genes are given only for firm matches. Some rows have no size entry. The others give once, few or many, or a class for an expanded clone.

J | size | D | length | V | DNA | CDR3
TRBJ1-1 | - | TRBD1 | 12 | TRBV15 | TGTGCCACCAGCAGGGACAGGGTTGAAGCTTTCTTT | CATSRDRVEAFF
TRBJ1-4 | - | TRBD1 | 17 | TRBV5-4 | TGTGCCAGCAGCTCCTATGCCGGGAGGACAGGGGATGAAAAACTGTTTTTT | CASSSYAGRTGDEKLFF
TRBJ1-4 | - | TRBD1 | 14 | TRBV19 | TGTCGGATAGGGGGCCCAGGGTTGGAAGAAAAACTGTTTTTT | CRIGGPGLEEKLFF
TRBJ1-5 | - | - | 14 | TRBV15 | TGTGCCACCAGCAGAGATGTCGGCAATCAGCCCCAGCATTTT | CATSRDVGNQPQHF
TRBJ2-7 | - | TRBD2 | 16 | TRBV4-2 | TGTGCCAGCAGCCAAGATCTAAGAAGCGGGGGCTACGAGCAGTACTTC | CASSQDLRSGGYEQYF
TRBJ2-2 | - | - | 15 | TRBV19 | TGTGCCAGTAGTAAAAAGAGGACGAACACCGGGGAGCTGTTTTTT | CASSKKRTNTGELFF
TRBJ2-7 | - | TRBD1 | 14 | TRBV6-5 | TGTGCCAGCAGTAGGACAGGCCTATCCTACGAGCAGTACTTC | CASSRTGLSYEQYF
TRBJ2-5 | - | - | 12 | TRBV2 | TGTGCCAGGGCCGGGGGGCAGGAGACCCAGTACTTC | CARAGGQETQYF
TRBJ1-2 | - | - | 15 | TRBV7-2 | TGTGCCAGCAGCTTAGTGCCCTCAGACAGCTATGGCTACACCTTC | CASSLVPSDSYGYTF
TRBJ2-1 | - | TRBD1 | 15 | TRBV7-2 | TGTGCCAGCAGCATAGAGGGGGCTCGGGACAATGAGCAGTTCTTC | CASSIEGARDNEQFF
TRBJ1-1 | medium-sized | - | 13 | TRBV19 | TGTGCCAGTAGGACACTGGGAGGCACTGAAGCTTTCTTT | CASRTLGGTEAFF
TRBJ1-2 | - | TRBD1 | 15 | TRBV18 | TGTGCCAGCTCACCACCTTCAGGGACAGGCTATGGCTACACCTTC | CASSPPSGTGYGYTF
TRBJ1-1 | - | - | 15 | TRBV7-2 | TGTGCCAGCAGCTTAGCCGCCGGGATCGACGCTGAAGCTTTCTTT | CASSLAAGIDAEAFF
TRBJ1-6 | few | TRBD1 | 15 | TRBV7-2 | TGTGCCAGCAGCTTGGACAGGGGGCGGAATTCACCCCTCCACTTT | CASSLDRGRNSPLHF
TRBJ2-7 | - | - | 12 | TRBV12-3/TRBV12-4 | TGTGCCAGCAGCCCGAACAACTACGAGCAGTACTTC | CASSPNNYEQYF
TRBJ1-2 | few | TRBD1 | 14 | TRBV5-4 | TGTGCCAGCAGCTCTCAACAGGGGAACTATGGCTACACCTTC | CASSSQQGNYGYTF
TRBJ2-1 | - | TRBD2 | 15 | TRBV25-1 | TGTGCCAGCAGTTTACTAGCGGGGGTGGACAATGAGCAGTTCTTC | CASSLLAGVDNEQFF
TRBJ1-6 | - | TRBD1 | 16 | TRBV2 | TGTGCCAGCTCCCGGACAGGGGAGTCCTATAATTCACCCCTCCACTTT | CASSRTGESYNSPLHF
TRBJ2-7 | few | TRBD1 | 14 | TRBV5-1 | TGCGCCAGCAGCTTTGGGACAGAGCCCTACGAGCAGTACTTC | CASSFGTEPYEQYF
TRBJ2-1 | - | TRBD2 | 14 | TRBV11-2 | TGTGCCAGCAGCTGGACTAGTTCGAGGGATGAGCAGTTCTTC | CASSWTSSRDEQFF
TRBJ1-3 | - | - | 15 | TRBV4-1 | TGCGCCAGCAGCCAATTGCGGGGGGCCTTTAGCACCATATATTTT | CASSQLRGAFSTIYF
TRBJ1-1 | - | TRBD1 | 11 | TRBV20-1 | TGCAGTGCTGGGACAGGTGGCTTCGCTTTCTTT | CSAGTGGFAFF
TRBJ1-4 | - | - | 14 | TRBV6-5 | TGTGCCAGCAGCCTTTCCCGAACTAATGAAAAACTGTTTTTT | CASSLSRTNEKLFF
TRBJ1-1 | - | - | 14 | TRBV19 | TGTGCCAGTAGTATAGGACAGGAATACACTGAAGCTTTCTTT | CASSIGQEYTEAFF
TRBJ1-4 | once | - | 14 | TRBV6-2/TRBV6-3 | TGTGCCAGCAGCCGGACAACAACTAATGAAAAACTGTTTTTT | CASSRTTTNEKLFF
TRBJ1-1 | - | - | 14 | TRBV7-2 | TGTGCCAGCAGCTTAGCGGGCAAAACAGGGGAAGCTTTCTTT | CASSLAGKTGEAFF
TRBJ1-6 | - | TRBD1 | 13 | TRBV28 | TGTGCCACCACGGGACAGCCTCCCCGTCCCCTCCACTTT | CATTGQPPRPLHF